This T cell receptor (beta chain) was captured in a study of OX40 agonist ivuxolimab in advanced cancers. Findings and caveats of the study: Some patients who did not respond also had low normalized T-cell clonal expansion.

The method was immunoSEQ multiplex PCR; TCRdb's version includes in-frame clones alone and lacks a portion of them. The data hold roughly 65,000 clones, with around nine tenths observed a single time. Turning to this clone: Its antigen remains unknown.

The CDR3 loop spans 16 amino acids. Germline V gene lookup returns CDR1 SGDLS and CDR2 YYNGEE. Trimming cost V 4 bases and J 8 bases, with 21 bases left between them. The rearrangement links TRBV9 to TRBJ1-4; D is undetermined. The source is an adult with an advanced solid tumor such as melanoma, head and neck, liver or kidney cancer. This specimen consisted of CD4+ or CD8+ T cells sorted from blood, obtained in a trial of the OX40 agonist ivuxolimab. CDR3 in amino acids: CASSPQADVLTEKLFF. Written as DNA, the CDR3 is TGTGCCAGCAGCCCCCAGGCGGACGTTTTGACGGAAAAACTGTTTTTT.